The rows below give T cell receptor beta chains drawn from one sample of a study of T cell repertoires in ileal Crohn's disease. Profiled with immunoSEQ multiplex PCR; TCRdb holds only in-frame clones, not every one. In the table there are over 9,000 clones, approximately 80% of which are singletons. Sequenced input: ileal tissue. Receptors originate from an adult with Crohn's disease. Each CDR3 is given with its conserved first and last residue. The D gene is left open where the match is weak. Clone size, where shown, is once, few, many, or a class for clones that have expanded.

V gene	D gene	clone size	J gene	CDR3 protein	CDR3 DNA
TRBV5-4	TRBD1	once	TRBJ2-2	CASSLDRGRTGELFF	TGTGCCAGCAGCTTGGACAGGGGACGGACCGGGGAGCTGTTTTTT
TRBV6-5	-	-	TRBJ2-7	CASRKTGSYEQYF	TGTGCCAGCAGAAAAACAGGCTCCTACGAGCAGTACTTC
TRBV7-8	TRBD2	few	TRBJ2-1	CASSLVAGAFDEQFF	TGTGCCAGCAGCTTGGTAGCGGGAGCCTTCGATGAGCAGTTCTTC
TRBV7-3	TRBD1	-	TRBJ1-6	CASSQQGNSPLHF	TGTGCCAGCAGCCAACAGGGGAATTCACCCCTCCACTTT
TRBV30	TRBD1	-	TRBJ2-4	CAWSDGQGGVKNIQYF	TGTGCCTGGAGTGACGGACAGGGGGGGGTCAAAAACATTCAGTACTTC
TRBV4-2	TRBD1	-	TRBJ1-6	CASSQDAGGIGNSPLHF	TGTGCCAGCAGCCAAGATGCAGGGGGGATAGGAAATTCACCCCTCCACTTT
TRBV4-1	-	-	TRBJ1-5	CASSHGQAFNQPQHF	TGCGCCAGCAGCCATGGGCAGGCCTTCAATCAGCCCCAGCATTTT
TRBV5-1	TRBD1	-	TRBJ2-7	CASSLGWTGTYEQYF	TGCGCCAGCAGCTTGGGATGGACAGGTACCTACGAGCAGTACTTC
TRBV6-1	TRBD2	-	TRBJ2-5	CASRTSGETQYF	TGTGCCAGCAGGACTAGCGGAGAGACCCAGTACTTC
TRBV6-1	-	-	TRBJ1-3	CASSARQATGNTIYF	TGTGCCAGCAGTGCAAGACAGGCTACTGGAAACACCATATATTTT
TRBV6-5	-	-	TRBJ1-2	CASSKNSIDYGCTF	TGTGCCAGCAGTAAAAACAGCATTGACTATGGCTGCACCTTC
TRBV5-1	TRBD2	-	TRBJ2-7	CASSLGKAGPTYEQYF	TGCGCCAGCAGCTTGGGGAAAGCGGGGCCCACCTACGAGCAGTACTTC
TRBV5-6	-	-	TRBJ1-2	CASRDMGGYGYTF	TGTGCCAGCAGGGATATGGGAGGGTATGGCTACACCTTC
TRBV5-4	TRBD1	-	TRBJ1-2	CASSKLTGAPNYGYTF	TGTGCCAGCAGCAAATTAACAGGGGCCCCCAACTATGGCTACACCTTC